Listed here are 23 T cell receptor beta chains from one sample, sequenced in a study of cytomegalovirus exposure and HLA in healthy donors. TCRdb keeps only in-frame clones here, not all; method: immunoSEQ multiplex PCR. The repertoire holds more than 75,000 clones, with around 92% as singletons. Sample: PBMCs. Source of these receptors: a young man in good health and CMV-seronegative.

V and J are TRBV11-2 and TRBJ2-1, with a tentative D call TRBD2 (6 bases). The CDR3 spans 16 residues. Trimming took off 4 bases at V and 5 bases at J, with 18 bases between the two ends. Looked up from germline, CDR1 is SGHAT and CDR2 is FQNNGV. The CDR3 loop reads CASSWLGSGPNNEQFF. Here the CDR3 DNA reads TGTGCCAGCAGCTGGCTGGGGAGCGGGCCCAACAATGAGCAGTTCTTC.

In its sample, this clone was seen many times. CDR3 in DNA: TGTGCCAGCACGGCGGGAAGCAATGAGCAGTTCTTC. Residues: CASTAGSNEQFF. The rearrangement links TRBV7-9 to TRBJ2-1; tentatively, D is TRBD2 (6 bases). Per the germline V gene, CDR1 is SEHNR and CDR2 is FQNEAQ (reference sequence). CDR3 length: 12 residues. Trimming took off 7 bases at V and 6 bases at J, with 10 bases between the two ends.

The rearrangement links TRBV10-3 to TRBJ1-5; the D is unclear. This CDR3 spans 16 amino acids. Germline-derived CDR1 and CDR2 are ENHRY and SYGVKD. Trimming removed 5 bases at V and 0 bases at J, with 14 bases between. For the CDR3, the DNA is TGTGCCATCAGTACGGGGAGTTTAGGTAGCAATCAGCCCCAGCATTTT. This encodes CAISTGSLGSNQPQHF.

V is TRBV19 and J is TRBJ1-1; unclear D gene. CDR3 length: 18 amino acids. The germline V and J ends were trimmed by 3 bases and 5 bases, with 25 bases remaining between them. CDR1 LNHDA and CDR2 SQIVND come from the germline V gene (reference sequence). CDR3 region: CASSIIAFRGNSGTEAFF. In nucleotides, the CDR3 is TGTGCCAGTAGTATTATAGCCTTCCGCGGGAATTCGGGGACTGAAGCTTTCTTT.

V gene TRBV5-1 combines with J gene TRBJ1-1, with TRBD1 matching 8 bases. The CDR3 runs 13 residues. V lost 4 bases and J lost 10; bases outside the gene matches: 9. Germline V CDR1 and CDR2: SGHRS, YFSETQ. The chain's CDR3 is CASSIGQGPGAFF. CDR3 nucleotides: TGCGCCAGCAGCATAGGACAGGGTCCGGGAGCTTTCTTT.

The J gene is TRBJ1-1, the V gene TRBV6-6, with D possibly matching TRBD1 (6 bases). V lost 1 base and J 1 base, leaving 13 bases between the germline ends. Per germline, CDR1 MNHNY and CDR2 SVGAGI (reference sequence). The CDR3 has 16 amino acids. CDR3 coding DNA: TGTGCCAGCAGTTACTTGACAGGTGAACGGAACACTGAAGCTTTCTTT. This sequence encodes CASSYLTGERNTEAFF.

The CDR3 loop reads CASSFRGTYGYTF. CDR3 nucleotide sequence: TGTGCCAGCAGCTTCCGGGGTACATATGGCTACACCTTC. The J gene is TRBJ1-2, the V gene TRBV5-4; D unresolved. CDR3 size: 13 residues. Trimming pared 2 bases from V and 5 bases from J, leaving 10 bases between. Germline V gene lookup returns CDR1 SGHNT and CDR2 YYREEE (reference sequence).

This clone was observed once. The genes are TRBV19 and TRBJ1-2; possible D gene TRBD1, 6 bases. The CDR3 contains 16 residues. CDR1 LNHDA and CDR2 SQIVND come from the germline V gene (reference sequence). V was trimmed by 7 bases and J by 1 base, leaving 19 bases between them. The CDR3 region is CASINSGGRGNYGYTF. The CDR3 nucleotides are TGTGCCAGTATAAATAGCGGGGGCAGAGGTAACTATGGCTACACCTTC. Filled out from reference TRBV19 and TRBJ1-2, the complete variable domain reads DGGITQSPKYLFRKEGQNVTLSCEQNLNHDAMYWYRQDPGQGLRLIYYSQIVNDFQKGDIAEGYSVSREKKESFPLTVTSAQKNPTAFYLCASINSGGRGNYGYTFGSGTRLTVV.

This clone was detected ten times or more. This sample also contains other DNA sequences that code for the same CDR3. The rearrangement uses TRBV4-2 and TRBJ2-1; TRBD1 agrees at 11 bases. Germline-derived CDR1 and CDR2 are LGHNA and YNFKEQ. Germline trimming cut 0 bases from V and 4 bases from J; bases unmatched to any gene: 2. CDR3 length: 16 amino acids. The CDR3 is CASSQDGTGGYNEQFF. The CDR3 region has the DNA TGTGCCAGCAGCCAAGATGGGACAGGGGGATACAATGAGCAGTTCTTC.

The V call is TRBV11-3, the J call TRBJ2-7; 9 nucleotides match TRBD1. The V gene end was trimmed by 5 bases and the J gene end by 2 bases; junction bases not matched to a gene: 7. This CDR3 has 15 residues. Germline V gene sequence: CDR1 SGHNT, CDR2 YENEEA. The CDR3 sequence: CASSQGTGYAYEQYF. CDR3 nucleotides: TGTGCCAGCAGCCAAGGGACAGGGTATGCCTACGAGCAGTACTTC.

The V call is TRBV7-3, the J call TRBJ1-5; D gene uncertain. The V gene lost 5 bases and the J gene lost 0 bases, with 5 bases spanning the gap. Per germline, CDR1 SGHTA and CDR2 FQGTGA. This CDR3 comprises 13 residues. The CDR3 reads CASSTASNQPQHF. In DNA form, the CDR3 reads TGTGCCAGCAGCACAGCTAGCAATCAGCCCCAGCATTTT.

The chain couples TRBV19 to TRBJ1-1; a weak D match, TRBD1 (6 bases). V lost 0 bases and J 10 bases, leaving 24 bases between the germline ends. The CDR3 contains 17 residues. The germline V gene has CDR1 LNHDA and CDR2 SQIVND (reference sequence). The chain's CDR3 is CASSIDYASGVILPAFF. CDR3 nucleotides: TGTGCCAGTAGTATAGATTACGCTTCAGGGGTGATTTTACCAGCTTTCTTT. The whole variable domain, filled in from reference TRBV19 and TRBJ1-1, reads DGGITQSPKYLFRKEGQNVTLSCEQNLNHDAMYWYRQDPGQGLRLIYYSQIVNDFQKGDIAEGYSVSREKKESFPLTVTSAQKNPTAFYLCASSIDYASGVILPAFFGQGTRLTVV.

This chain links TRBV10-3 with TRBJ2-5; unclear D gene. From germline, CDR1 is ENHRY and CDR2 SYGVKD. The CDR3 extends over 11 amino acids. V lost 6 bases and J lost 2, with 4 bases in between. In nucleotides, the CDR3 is TGTGCCATCAGATCGCAAGAGACCCAGTACTTC. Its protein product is CAIRSQETQYF.

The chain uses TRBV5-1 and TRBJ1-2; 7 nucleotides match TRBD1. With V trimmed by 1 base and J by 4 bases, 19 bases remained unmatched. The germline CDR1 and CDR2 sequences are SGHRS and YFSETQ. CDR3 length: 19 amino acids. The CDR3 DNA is TGCGCCAGCAGCTTGTTTTGGGGCTCACCGGGACAGAACTTCTATGGCTACACCTTC. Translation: CASSLFWGSPGQNFYGYTF.

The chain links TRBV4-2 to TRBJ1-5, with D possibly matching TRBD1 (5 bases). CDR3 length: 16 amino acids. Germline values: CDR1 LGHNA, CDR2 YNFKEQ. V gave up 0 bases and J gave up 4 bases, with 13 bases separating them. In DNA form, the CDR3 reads TGTGCCAGCAGCCAAGAAGTGGGGCCAGGGAATCAGCCCCAGCATTTT. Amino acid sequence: CASSQEVGPGNQPQHF.

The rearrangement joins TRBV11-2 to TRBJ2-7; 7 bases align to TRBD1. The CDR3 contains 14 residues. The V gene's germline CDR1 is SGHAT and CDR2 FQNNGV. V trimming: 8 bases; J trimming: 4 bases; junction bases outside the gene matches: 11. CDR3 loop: CASSDQGQSYEQYF. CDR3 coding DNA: TGTGCCAGCTCCGACCAGGGACAGTCGTACGAGCAGTACTTC.

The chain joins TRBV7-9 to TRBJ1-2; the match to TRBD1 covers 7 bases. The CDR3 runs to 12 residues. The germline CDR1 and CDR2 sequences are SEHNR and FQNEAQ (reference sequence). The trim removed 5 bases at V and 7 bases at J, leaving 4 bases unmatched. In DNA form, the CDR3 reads TGTGCCAGCAGCCAGGGGGGCTCTGGCTACACCTTC. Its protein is CASSQGGSGYTF.

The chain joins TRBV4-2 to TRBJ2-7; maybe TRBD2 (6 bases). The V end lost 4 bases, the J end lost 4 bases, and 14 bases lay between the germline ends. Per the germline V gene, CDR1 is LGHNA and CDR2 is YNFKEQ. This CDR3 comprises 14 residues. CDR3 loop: CASSPNGGAYEQYF. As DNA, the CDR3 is TGTGCCAGCAGCCCCAACGGGGGAGCGTACGAGCAGTACTTC.

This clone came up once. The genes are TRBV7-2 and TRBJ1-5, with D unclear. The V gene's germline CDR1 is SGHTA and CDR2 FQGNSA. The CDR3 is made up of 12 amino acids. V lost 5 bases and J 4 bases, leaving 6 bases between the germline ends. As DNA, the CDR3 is TGTGCCAGCAGCGTGTCAAATCAGCCCCAGCATTTT. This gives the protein CASSVSNQPQHF.

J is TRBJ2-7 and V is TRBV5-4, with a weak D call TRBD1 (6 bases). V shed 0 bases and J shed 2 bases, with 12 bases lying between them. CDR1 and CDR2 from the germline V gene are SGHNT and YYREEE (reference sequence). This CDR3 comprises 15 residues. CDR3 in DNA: TGTGCCAGCAGCTTGGAAACGACAGGCCCCTACGAGCAGTACTTC. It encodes CASSLETTGPYEQYF.

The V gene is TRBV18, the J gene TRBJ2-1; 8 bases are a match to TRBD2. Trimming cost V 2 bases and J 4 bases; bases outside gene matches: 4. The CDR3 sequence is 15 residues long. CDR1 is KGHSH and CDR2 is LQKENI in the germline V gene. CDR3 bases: TGTGCCAGCTCACCAATAGCGGGATCGTACAATGAGCAGTTCTTC. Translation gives CASSPIAGSYNEQFF.

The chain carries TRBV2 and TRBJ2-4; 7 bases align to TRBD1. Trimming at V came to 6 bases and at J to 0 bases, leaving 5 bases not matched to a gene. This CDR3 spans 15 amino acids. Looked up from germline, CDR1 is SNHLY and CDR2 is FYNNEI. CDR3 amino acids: CASSSDRVAKNIQYF. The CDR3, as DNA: TGTGCCAGCAGCAGTGACAGGGTAGCCAAAAACATTCAGTACTTC.

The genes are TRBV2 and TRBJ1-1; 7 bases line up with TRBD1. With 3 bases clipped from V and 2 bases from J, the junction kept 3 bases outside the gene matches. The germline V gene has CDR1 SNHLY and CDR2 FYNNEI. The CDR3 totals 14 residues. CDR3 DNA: TGTGCCAGCAGTGATACAGGGGAAAACACTGAAGCTTTCTTT. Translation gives CASSDTGENTEAFF.